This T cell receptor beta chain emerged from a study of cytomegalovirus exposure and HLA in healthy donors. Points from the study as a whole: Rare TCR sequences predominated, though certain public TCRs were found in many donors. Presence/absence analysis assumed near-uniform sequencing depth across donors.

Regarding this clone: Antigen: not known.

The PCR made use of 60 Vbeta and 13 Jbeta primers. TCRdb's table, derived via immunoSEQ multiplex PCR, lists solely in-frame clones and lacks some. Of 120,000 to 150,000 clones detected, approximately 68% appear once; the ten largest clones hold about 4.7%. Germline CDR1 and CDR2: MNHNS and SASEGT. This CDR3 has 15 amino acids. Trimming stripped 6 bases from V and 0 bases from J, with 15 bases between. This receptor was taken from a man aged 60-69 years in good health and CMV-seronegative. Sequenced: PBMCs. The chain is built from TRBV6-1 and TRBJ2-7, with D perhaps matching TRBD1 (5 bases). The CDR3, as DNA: TGTGCCAGCAGCGACGCTGACAGCTACTCCTACGAGCAGTACTTC. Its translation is CASSDADSYSYEQYF.